Each of the 22 T cell receptor beta chains below was sequenced from the same sample in a study of blood T cell repertoires in COVID-19. Assay: immunoSEQ multiplex PCR; the TCRdb copy retains only in-frame clones and omits some. Of 97,000 or so clones in the sample, roughly 79% were seen once. Sequencing was done on a sample of peripheral blood. The receptors originated from a man aged 65 to 85 with acute or convalescent COVID-19.

This chain uses TRBV12-3 or TRBV12-4 with TRBJ1-5, with TRBD1 as a possible D gene (5 bases). The CDR3 is 13 amino acids. Trimming stripped 4 bases from V and 7 bases from J, with 11 bases between. As DNA, the CDR3 is TGTGCCAGCAGTTCCAGGGAGGGCCAGCCCCAGCATTTT. Its protein product is CASSSREGQPQHF.

This clone was seen only a few times. This rearrangement joins TRBV19 to TRBJ1-5; TRBD1 agrees at 12 bases. Per the germline V gene, CDR1 is LNHDA and CDR2 is SQIVND (reference sequence). This CDR3 is 18 amino acids long. Losses at the gene ends were 4 bases for V and 0 bases for J; bases not matched to a gene: 7. In nucleotides, the CDR3 is TGTGCCAGTAGTACAGGACCGGGACAGGGGGCTAGCAATCAGCCCCAGCATTTT. It encodes CASSTGPGQGASNQPQHF.

The gene calls are TRBV3-1 (or the pseudogene TRBV3-2) and TRBJ2-3, with D hard to call. V lost 1 base and J 2 bases, leaving 10 bases between the germline ends. The germline CDR1 and CDR2 sequences are LGHDT and YNNKEL (reference sequence). The CDR3 covers 15 residues. The DNA for the CDR3 is TGTGCCAGCAGCCAAGTTCGAGGCCTCACAGATACGCAGTATTTT. Translating gives CASSQVRGLTDTQYF.

V is TRBV27 and J is TRBJ1-4; D is perhaps TRBD1 (6 bases). The CDR3 totals 17 residues. From germline, CDR1 is MNHEY and CDR2 SMNVEV (reference sequence). V was cut by 0 bases and J by 6 bases, with 17 bases left in between. The CDR3 sequence is CASSLSGGARWHEKLFF. For the CDR3, the DNA is TGTGCCAGCAGTTTATCTGGGGGGGCTAGGTGGCATGAAAAACTGTTTTTT.

The chain has TRBV29-1 and TRBJ2-1, with 9 bases that match TRBD1. The CDR3 contains 12 residues. V shed 4 bases and J 10 bases; nucleotides not matched to a gene: 5. The germline CDR1 and CDR2 sequences are SQVTM and ANQGSEA. Here the CDR3 DNA reads TGCAGCGTTGGACAGGGGGGTCGGGAGCAGTTCTTC. This translates into CSVGQGGREQFF.

Remarks on this clone: A read error may account for a junction end that differs from germline. The chain carries TRBV3-1 (or the pseudogene TRBV3-2) and TRBJ2-7; D is possibly TRBD1 (5 bases). The CDR3 length is 11 residues. From germline, CDR1 is LGHDT and CDR2 YNNKEL (reference sequence). CDR3 sequence: CASSQDTRVHF. The CDR3 nucleotides read TGTGCCAGCAGCCAAGATACCAGGGTCCACTTC.

This sequence joins TRBV27 and TRBJ1-4; D not resolved. The V end lost 4 bases, the J end lost 5 bases, and 14 bases lay between the germline ends. The CDR3 is 15 residues long. The germline V gene encodes CDR1 MNHEY and CDR2 SMNVEV (reference sequence). CDR3 DNA sequence: TGTGCCAGCAGTTCATTGTCTAGAACGAATGAAAAACTGTTTTTT. It specifies CASSSLSRTNEKLFF.

This sequence joins TRBV7-8 and TRBJ2-1; 8 nucleotides agree with TRBD2. The ends lost 5 bases at V and 7 bases at J; junction bases unmatched: 10. Looked up from germline, CDR1 is SGHVS and CDR2 is FQNEAQ. The CDR3 runs to 15 residues. CDR3 bases: TGTGCCAGCAGCATCAAACCGGGACTAGTTAATGAGCAGTTCTTC. Amino acids: CASSIKPGLVNEQFF.

The chain uses TRBV30 and TRBJ1-2; 8 bases fit TRBD1. The V gene's germline CDR1 is GTSNPN and CDR2 SVGIG (reference sequence). Trimming took 0 bases from V and 2 from J; bases not matched to a gene: 11. This CDR3 is built from 17 residues. The DNA of the CDR3 is TGTGCCTGGAGTGTACGGGCAGGGGGCCGTGTAAACTATGGCTACACCTTC. Translating gives CAWSVRAGGRVNYGYTF.

This chain uses TRBV7-8 with TRBJ1-6; D unresolved. The germline V gene encodes CDR1 SGHVS and CDR2 FQNEAQ. V was cut by 2 bases and J by 4 bases, with 6 bases left in between. The CDR3 has 14 amino acids. CDR3 in DNA: TGTGCCAGCAGCTTACGCAGTTATAATTCACCCCTCCACTTT. Translated: CASSLRSYNSPLHF.

This clone was detected a few times. The chain recombines TRBV6-2 or TRBV6-3 with TRBJ2-6, with TRBD1 matching over 9 bases. Trimming removed 5 bases from V and 2 bases from J; junction bases left unmatched: 19. Germline lookup yields CDR1 MNHEY and CDR2 SVGEGT. The CDR3 loop spans 21 amino acids. This chain's CDR3 is CASSLTSNPGQGLAGANVLTF. For the CDR3, the DNA is TGTGCCAGCAGTCTAACAAGTAATCCGGGACAGGGCTTGGCTGGGGCCAACGTCCTGACTTTC.

This rearrangement joins TRBV6-1 to TRBJ2-5, with D tentatively TRBD2 (6 bases). Per germline, CDR1 MNHNS and CDR2 SASEGT. Trimming pared 5 bases from V and 5 bases from J, leaving 15 bases between. The CDR3 consists of 14 residues. The CDR3 region is CASSLSGTQETQYF. For the CDR3, the DNA is TGTGCCAGCAGTTTGTCCGGGACTCAGGAGACCCAGTACTTC.

The chain recombines TRBV28 with TRBJ2-3; D uncertain. Germline CDR1 MDHEN, CDR2 SYDVKM. V was trimmed by 10 bases and J by 1 base, leaving 15 bases between them. The CDR3 has 14 amino acids. DNA for the CDR3: TGTGCCACCCGGATAGGAGTTCGCACAGATACGCAGTATTTT. Its protein is CATRIGVRTDTQYF.

The chain couples TRBV19 to TRBJ2-1, with D possibly TRBD2 on 6 matching bases. The CDR3 is 13 residues long. V dropped 2 bases and J dropped 6 bases, with 8 bases sitting between them. Germline V CDR1 and CDR2: LNHDA, SQIVND (reference sequence). The CDR3 sequence: CASSISGGNEQFF. CDR3 bases: TGTGCCAGTAGTATATCCGGGGGCAATGAGCAGTTCTTC. The complete variable domain, with remaining parts taken from reference TRBV19 and TRBJ2-1, reads DGGITQSPKYLFRKEGQNVTLSCEQNLNHDAMYWYRQDPGQGLRLIYYSQIVNDFQKGDIAEGYSVSREKKESFPLTVTSAQKNPTAFYLCASSISGGNEQFFGPGTRLTVL.

The gene calls are TRBV25-1 and TRBJ2-3, with D perhaps TRBD2 (5 bases). Germline V gene data show CDR1 as MGHDK and CDR2 as SYGVNS. V was clipped by 8 bases and J by 10 bases, with 16 bases between them. CDR3 length: 12 residues. Written as DNA, the CDR3 is TGTGCCAGCGCTCATGGGCGGGCCGCGCAGTATTTT. It translates to CASAHGRAAQYF.

The genes are TRBV7-2 and TRBJ1-2; 8 bases match TRBD1. The CDR3 length is 15 residues. Germline V CDR1 and CDR2: SGHTA, FQGNSA. V shed 5 bases and J 4 bases; nucleotides not matched to a gene: 9. The CDR3 sequence: CASSPGGRGLYGYTF. The CDR3 DNA reads as TGTGCCAGCAGCCCCGGGGGCAGGGGGCTCTATGGCTACACCTTC.

This rearrangement joins TRBV9 to TRBJ1-2; no reliable D call. The CDR3 spans 12 residues. Trimming pared 0 bases from V and 4 bases from J, leaving 4 bases between. Germline V gene data show CDR1 as SGDLS and CDR2 as YYNGEE. The CDR3 DNA is TGTGCCAGCAGCGTAGACGGCTATGGCTACACCTTC. Its protein product is CASSVDGYGYTF.

V and J are TRBV28 and TRBJ2-6; D perhaps matches TRBD2 (5 bases). The V gene lost 3 bases and the J gene lost 0 bases, with 9 bases spanning the gap. The CDR3 sequence is 16 residues long. The germline V gene encodes CDR1 MDHEN and CDR2 SYDVKM. The CDR3 DNA is TGTGCCAGCAGTTTGGCGGGCCGCTCTGGGGCCAACGTCCTGACTTTC. Residues: CASSLAGRSGANVLTF.

J is TRBJ2-5 and V is TRBV5-1; 9 bases line up with TRBD1. Per the germline V gene, CDR1 is SGHRS and CDR2 is YFSETQ. The CDR3 has 14 residues. The ends lost 6 bases at V and 2 bases at J; junction bases unmatched: 5. The CDR3 bases are TGCGCCAGCACCTGGGGGACAGGGCAAGAGACCCAGTACTTC. This translates into CASTWGTGQETQYF. Supplemented by reference TRBV5-1 and TRBJ2-5, the full variable domain reads KAGVTQTPRYLIKTRGQQVTLSCSPISGHRSVSWYQQTPGQGLQFLFEYFSETQRNKGNFPGRFSGRQFSNSRSEMNVSTLELGDSALYLCASTWGTGQETQYFGPGTRLLVL.

The chain uses TRBV6-5 and TRBJ1-1; maybe TRBD1 (6 bases). The length of the CDR3 is 15 residues. Trimming left V 2 bases short and J 4 bases short, with 14 bases between. CDR1 is MNHEY and CDR2 is SVGAGI in the germline V gene. The CDR3, as DNA: TGTGCCAGCAGTTACGGCAGGGGCGCATCCACTGAAGCTTTCTTT. This encodes CASSYGRGASTEAFF.

V and J are TRBV11-2 and TRBJ1-1; TRBD1 is a possible D gene (6 bases). The V gene lost 8 bases and the J gene lost 1 base, with 14 bases spanning the gap. The CDR3 is 14 residues long. Germline CDR1 and CDR2: SGHAT and FQNNGV. The CDR3, as DNA: TGTGCCAGCGTACCGGGACATCAGAACACTGAAGCTTTCTTT. This translates into CASVPGHQNTEAFF. Supplemented by reference TRBV11-2 and TRBJ1-1, the full variable domain reads EAGVAQSPRYKIIEKRQSVAFWCNPISGHATLYWYQQILGQGPKLLIQFQNNGVVDDSQLPKDRFSAERLKGVDSTLKIQPAKLEDSAVYLCASVPGHQNTEAFFGQGTRLTVV.

V and J are TRBV6-2 or TRBV6-3 and TRBJ1-2; 7 bases fit TRBD1. Per the germline V gene, CDR1 is MNHEY and CDR2 is SVGEGT. This CDR3 contains 13 residues. With 2 bases clipped from V and 8 bases from J, the junction kept 5 bases outside the gene matches. This CDR3 is CASSYVHRGGYTF. The CDR3 DNA follows: TGTGCCAGCAGTTACGTACACAGGGGCGGCTACACCTTC.